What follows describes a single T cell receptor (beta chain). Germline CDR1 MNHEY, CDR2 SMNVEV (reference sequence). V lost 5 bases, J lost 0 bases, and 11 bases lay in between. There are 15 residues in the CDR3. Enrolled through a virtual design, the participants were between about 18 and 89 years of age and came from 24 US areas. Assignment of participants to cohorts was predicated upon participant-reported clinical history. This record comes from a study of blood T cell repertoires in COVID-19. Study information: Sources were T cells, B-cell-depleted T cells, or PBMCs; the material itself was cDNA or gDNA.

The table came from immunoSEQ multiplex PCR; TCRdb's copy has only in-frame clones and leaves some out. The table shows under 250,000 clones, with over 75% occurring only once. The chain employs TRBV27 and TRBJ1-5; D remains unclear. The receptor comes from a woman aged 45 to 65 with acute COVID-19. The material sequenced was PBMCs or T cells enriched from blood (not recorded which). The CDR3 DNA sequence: TGTGCCAGCAGTATAAAGCGAGATAGCAATCAGCCCCAGCATTTT. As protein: CASSIKRDSNQPQHF.